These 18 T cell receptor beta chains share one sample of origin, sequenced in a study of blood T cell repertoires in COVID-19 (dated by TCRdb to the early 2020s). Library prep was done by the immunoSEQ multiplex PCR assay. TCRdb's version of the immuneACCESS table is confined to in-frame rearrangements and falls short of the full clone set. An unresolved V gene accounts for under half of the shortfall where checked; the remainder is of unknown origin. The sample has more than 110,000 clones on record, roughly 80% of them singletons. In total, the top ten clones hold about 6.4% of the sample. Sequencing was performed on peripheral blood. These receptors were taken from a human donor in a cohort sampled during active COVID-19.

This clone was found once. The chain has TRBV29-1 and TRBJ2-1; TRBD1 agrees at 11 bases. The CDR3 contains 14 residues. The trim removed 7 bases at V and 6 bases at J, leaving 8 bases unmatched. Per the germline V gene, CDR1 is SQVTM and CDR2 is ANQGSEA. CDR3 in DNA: TGCAGCGCCCACGGACAGGGGGCGCGCAATGAGCAGTTCTTC. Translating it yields CSAHGQGARNEQFF.

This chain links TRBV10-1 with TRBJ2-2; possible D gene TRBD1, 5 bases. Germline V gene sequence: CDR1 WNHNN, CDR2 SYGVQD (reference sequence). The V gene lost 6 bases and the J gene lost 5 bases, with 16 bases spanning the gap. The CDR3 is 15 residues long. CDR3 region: CASSSGSTPTGELFF. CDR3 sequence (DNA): TGCGCCAGCAGCTCAGGGTCCACCCCTACCGGGGAGCTGTTTTTT.

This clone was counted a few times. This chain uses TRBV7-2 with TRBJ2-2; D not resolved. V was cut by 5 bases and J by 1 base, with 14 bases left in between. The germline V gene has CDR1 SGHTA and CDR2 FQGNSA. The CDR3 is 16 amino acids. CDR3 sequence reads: CASSPRSGLNTGELFF. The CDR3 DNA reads TGTGCCAGCAGCCCACGGTCAGGATTGAACACCGGGGAGCTGTTTTTT.

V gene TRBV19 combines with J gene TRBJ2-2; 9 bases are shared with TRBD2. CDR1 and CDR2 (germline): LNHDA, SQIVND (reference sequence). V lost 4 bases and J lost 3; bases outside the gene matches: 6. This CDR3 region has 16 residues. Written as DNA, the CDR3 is TGTGCCAGTAGTACAATAGCGGGGGCGGACACCGGGGAGCTGTTTTTT. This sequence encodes CASSTIAGADTGELFF.

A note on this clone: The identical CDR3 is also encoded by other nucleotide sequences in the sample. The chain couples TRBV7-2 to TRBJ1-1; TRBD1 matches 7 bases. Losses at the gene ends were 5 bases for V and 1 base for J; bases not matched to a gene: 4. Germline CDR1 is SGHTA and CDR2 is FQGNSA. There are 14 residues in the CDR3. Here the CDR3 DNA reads TGTGCCAGCAGCCCGGACAGGAAGAACACTGAAGCTTTCTTT. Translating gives CASSPDRKNTEAFF.

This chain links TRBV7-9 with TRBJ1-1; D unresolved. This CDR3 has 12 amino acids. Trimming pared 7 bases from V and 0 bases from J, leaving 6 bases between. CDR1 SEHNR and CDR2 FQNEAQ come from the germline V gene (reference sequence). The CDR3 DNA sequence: TGTGCCAGCACTAGATTGAACACTGAAGCTTTCTTT. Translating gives CASTRLNTEAFF.

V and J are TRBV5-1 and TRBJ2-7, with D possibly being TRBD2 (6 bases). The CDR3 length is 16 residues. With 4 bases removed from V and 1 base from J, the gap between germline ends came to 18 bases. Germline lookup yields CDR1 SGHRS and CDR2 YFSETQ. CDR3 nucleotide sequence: TGCGCCAGCAGCGGGACTTGGGCCGCCAGGTCCTACGAGCAGTACTTC. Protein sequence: CASSGTWAARSYEQYF.

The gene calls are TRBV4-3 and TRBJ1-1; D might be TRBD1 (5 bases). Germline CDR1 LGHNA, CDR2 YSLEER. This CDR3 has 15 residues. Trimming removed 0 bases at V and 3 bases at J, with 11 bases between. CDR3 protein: CASSQDRVWDTEAFF. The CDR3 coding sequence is TGCGCCAGCAGCCAAGACAGGGTGTGGGACACTGAAGCTTTCTTT.

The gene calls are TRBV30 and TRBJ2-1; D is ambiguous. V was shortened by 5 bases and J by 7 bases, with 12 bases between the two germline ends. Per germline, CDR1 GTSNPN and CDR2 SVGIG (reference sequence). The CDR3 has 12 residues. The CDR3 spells CAWRFSLNEQFF. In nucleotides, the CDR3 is TGTGCCTGGCGTTTTTCACTGAATGAGCAGTTCTTC.

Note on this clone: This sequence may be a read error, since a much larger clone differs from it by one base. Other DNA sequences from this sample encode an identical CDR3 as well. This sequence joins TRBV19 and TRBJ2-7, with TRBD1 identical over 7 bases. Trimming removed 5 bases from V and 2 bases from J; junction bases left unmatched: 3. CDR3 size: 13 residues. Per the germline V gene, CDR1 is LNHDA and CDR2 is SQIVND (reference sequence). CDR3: CASSGDSAYEQYF. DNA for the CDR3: TGTGCCAGTAGTGGGGACAGCGCCTACGAGCAGTACTTC.

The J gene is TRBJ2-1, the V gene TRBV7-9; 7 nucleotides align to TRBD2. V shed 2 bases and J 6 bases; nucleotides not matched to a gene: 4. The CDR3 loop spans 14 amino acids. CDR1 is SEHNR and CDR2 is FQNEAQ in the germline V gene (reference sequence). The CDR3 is CASSLKASGNEQFF. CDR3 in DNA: TGTGCCAGCAGCTTAAAGGCTAGCGGCAATGAGCAGTTCTTC.

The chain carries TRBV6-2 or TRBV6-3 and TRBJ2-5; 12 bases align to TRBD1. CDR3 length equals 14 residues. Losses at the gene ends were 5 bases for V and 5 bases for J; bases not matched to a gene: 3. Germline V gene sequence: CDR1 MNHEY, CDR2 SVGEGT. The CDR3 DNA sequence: TGTGCCAGCAGTGGGACAGGGGGCCTGGAGACCCAGTACTTC. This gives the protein CASSGTGGLETQYF.

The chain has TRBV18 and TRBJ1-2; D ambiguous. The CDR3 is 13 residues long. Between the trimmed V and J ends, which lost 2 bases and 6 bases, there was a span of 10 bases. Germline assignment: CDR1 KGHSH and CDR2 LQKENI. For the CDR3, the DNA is TGTGCCAGCTCACCAAGTCGCCAGGATGGCTACACCTTC. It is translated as CASSPSRQDGYTF.

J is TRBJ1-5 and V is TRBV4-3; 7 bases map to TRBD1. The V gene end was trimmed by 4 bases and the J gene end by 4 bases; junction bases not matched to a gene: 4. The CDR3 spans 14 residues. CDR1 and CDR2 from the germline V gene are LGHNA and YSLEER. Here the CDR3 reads CASSLRQGNQPQHF. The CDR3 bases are TGCGCCAGCAGCCTCCGACAGGGAAATCAGCCCCAGCATTTT.

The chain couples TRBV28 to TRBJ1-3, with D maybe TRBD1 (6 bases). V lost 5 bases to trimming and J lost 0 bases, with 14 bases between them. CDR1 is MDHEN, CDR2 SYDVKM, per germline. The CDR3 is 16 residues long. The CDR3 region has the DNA TGTGCCAGCAGTCCTGACAGGCAACCCTCTGGAAACACCATATATTTT. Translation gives CASSPDRQPSGNTIYF.

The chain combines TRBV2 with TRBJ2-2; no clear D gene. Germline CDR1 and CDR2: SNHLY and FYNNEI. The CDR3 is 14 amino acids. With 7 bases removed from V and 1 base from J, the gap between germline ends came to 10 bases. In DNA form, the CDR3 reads TGTGCCAGCACCCCCTTACAGAACACCGGGGAGCTGTTTTTT. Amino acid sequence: CASTPLQNTGELFF.

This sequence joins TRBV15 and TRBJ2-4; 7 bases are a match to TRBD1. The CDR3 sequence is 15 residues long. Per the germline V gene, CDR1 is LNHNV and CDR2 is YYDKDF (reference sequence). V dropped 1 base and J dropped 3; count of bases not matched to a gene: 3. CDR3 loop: CATSRARDSKNIQYF. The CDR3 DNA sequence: TGTGCCACCAGCAGAGCCCGGGACAGCAAAAACATTCAGTACTTC. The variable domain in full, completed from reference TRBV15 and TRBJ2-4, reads DAMVIQNPRYQVTQFGKPVTLSCSQTLNHNVMYWYQQKSSQAPKLLFHYYDKDFNNEADTPDNFQSRRPNTSFCFLDIRSPGLGDTAMYLCATSRARDSKNIQYFGAGTRLSVL.

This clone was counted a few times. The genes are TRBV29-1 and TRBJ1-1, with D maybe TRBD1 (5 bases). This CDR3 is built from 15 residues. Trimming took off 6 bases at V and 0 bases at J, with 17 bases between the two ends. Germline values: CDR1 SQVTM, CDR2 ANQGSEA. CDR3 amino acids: CSVLGGPRMNTEAFF. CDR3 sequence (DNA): TGCAGCGTCCTCGGGGGACCAAGAATGAACACTGAAGCTTTCTTT.